This record covers a single T cell receptor (beta chain). Its antigen is as yet unknown. The data stem from a study of T cell repertoires in cytomegalovirus infection. Study summary: Shared public TCR beta signatures pointed to both CMV infection and a matching HLA type. Study conclusions and caveats: Within the response measured ex vivo, HLA-C-restricted CMV-specific TCR beta clonotypes were dominant.

MiXCR, run by TCRdb on the reads, gives a single entry per CDR3 protein. Seen here are some 680,000 distinct CDR3 sequences, 35% observed once, and the top ten hold about 2.8%. There are 15 residues in the CDR3. The germline CDR1 and CDR2 sequences are SGHNT and YYREEE (reference sequence). The trim removed 0 bases at V and 6 bases at J, leaving 9 bases unmatched. This TCR came from a human donor in good health (CMV status not recorded). Some clones in this sample may be carry-over from other donors' samples. Sequencing was performed on PBMCs. The J gene is TRBJ2-7, the V gene TRBV5-4; TRBD1 matches at 7 bases. The DNA of the CDR3 is TGTGCCAGCAGCTTGGGGGGCCCGACAGGGCTCGAGCAGTACTTC. This codes for CASSLGGPTGLEQYF. The full variable domain, with the rest looked up from reference TRBV5-4 and TRBJ2-7, is ETGVTQSPTHLIKTRGQQVTLRCSSQSGHNTVSWYQQALGQGPQFIFQYYREEENGRGNFPPRFSGLQFPNYSSELNVNALELDDSALYLCASSLGGPTGLEQYFGPGTRLTVT.